Below, 31 T cell receptor beta chains from the same sample are listed, as sequenced in a study of T-cell memory formation after mild COVID-19. TCRdb called the 5' RACE reads again in MiXCR, with one record for every CDR3 protein. The sample includes just over 400,000 distinct CDR3 sequences, 23% of them seen just once. Sample: PBMCs or a T cell subset sorted from them (not recorded which). The source of these receptors is an adult woman who had mild COVID-19 (a few samples of this study predate the infection). Cell type and time point are not known.

The sample holds many counts of this clonotype. The chain is built from TRBV12-3 or TRBV12-4 and TRBJ2-5, with no clear D. This CDR3 is 14 amino acids long. Trimming stripped 0 bases from V and 2 bases from J, with 7 bases between. The CDR3 DNA reads TGTGCCAGCAGTTTAGCGAGGCGTCAAGAGACCCAGTACTTC. Its translation: CASSLARRQETQYF.

V usage is TRBV12-3 or TRBV12-4 and J usage is TRBJ1-5, with TRBD1 as a possible D gene (5 bases). This CDR3 spans 11 amino acids. V lost 6 bases, J lost 14 bases, and 14 bases lay in between. CDR3 sequence (DNA): TGTGCCAGCAGGGGAGGGGTCTCCAAGCATTTT. As protein: CASRGGVSKHF.

This sequence joins TRBV24-1 and TRBJ2-5; D remains ambiguous. Trimming removed 3 bases at V and 1 base at J, with 11 bases between. The CDR3 is 15 amino acids. CDR1 and CDR2 from the germline V gene are KGHDR and SFDVKD. In nucleotides, the CDR3 is TGTGCCACCAGTGATCCGACTCAGCCCCAAGAGACCCAGTACTTC. Translating gives CATSDPTQPQETQYF.

On this clonotype itself: A read error may account for a junction end that differs from germline. The V call is TRBV30, the J call TRBJ2-7; D tentatively reads TRBD1 or TRBD2 (5 bases each). In germline, CDR1 is GTSNPN, CDR2 SVGIG (reference sequence). The CDR3 has 14 amino acids. The CDR3 region is CALSVGGVSYEQYF. The CDR3 DNA sequence: TGTGCCTTGAGTGTTGGGGGAGTTTCCTACGAGCAGTACTTC.

In its sample, this clonotype was seen a few times. CDR3 sequence: CSVCDGNTGELFF. The CDR3 coding sequence is TGCAGCGTTTGTGACGGAAACACCGGGGAGCTGTTTTTT. This rearrangement joins TRBV29-1 to TRBJ2-2; D gene uncertain. CDR1 is SQVTM and CDR2 is ANQGSEA in the germline V gene. Trimming took off 5 bases at V and 2 bases at J, with 9 bases between the two ends. The CDR3 extends over 13 amino acids.

This clonotype occurred once. The rearrangement links TRBV7-9 to TRBJ1-4; TRBD1 might be the D (5 bases). Germline V gene lookup returns CDR1 SEHNR and CDR2 FQNEAQ (reference sequence). The CDR3 runs 15 residues. V was clipped by 1 base and J by 8 bases, with 14 bases between them. In DNA form, the CDR3 reads TGTGCCAGCAGCTTAGGGGGCGTGACGGAGGAAAAACTGTTTTTT. Encoded protein: CASSLGGVTEEKLFF.

The gene calls are TRBV5-4 and TRBJ2-1; 12 bases fit TRBD2. V shed 2 bases, J shed 4 bases, and the junction held 13 bases outside the gene matches. This CDR3 has 19 amino acids. Looked up from germline, CDR1 is SGHNT and CDR2 is YYREEE (reference sequence). The CDR3 DNA is TGTGCCAGCAGCTTAATGGGACTAGCGGGTTCCAATTTTTACAATGAGCAGTTCTTC. As protein: CASSLMGLAGSNFYNEQFF.

The V call is TRBV19, the J call TRBJ2-2; TRBD1 aligns across 9 bases. V was pared by 5 bases and J by 7 bases, with 8 bases of the junction left unmatched. This CDR3 spans 15 amino acids. Per the germline V gene, CDR1 is LNHDA and CDR2 is SQIVND (reference sequence). The CDR3 region is CASSLGQGIGGELFF. The DNA for the CDR3 is TGTGCCAGTAGTCTGGGACAGGGAATTGGCGGGGAGCTGTTTTTT.

The V gene is TRBV7-3, the J gene TRBJ2-6; 10 bases map to TRBD2. The V gene's germline CDR1 is SGHTA and CDR2 FQGTGA. CDR3 length equals 17 residues. Germline trimming cut 4 bases from V and 2 bases from J; bases unmatched to any gene: 5. DNA for the CDR3: TGTGCCAGCAGCTCCCCAGCGGGGGGGCCTGGGGCCAACGTCCTGACTTTC. It translates to CASSSPAGGPGANVLTF.

In this sample, this clonotype turned up many times. V gene TRBV7-6 combines with J gene TRBJ2-5, with a weak D call TRBD1 (5 bases). Germline lookup yields CDR1 SGHVS and CDR2 FNYEAQ. V was cut by 4 bases and J by 1 base, with 10 bases left in between. This CDR3 is built from 14 residues. The CDR3 region has the DNA TGTGCCAGCAGCTCCGGACATCTCCAAGAGACCCAGTACTTC. It specifies CASSSGHLQETQYF.

This clonotype showed up just a few times. The V and J genes are TRBV12-3 or TRBV12-4 and TRBJ2-7; D might be TRBD1 or TRBD2, each matching 5 bases. The CDR3 runs to 14 residues. Trimming cost V 6 bases and J 2 bases, with 14 bases left between them. Here the CDR3 DNA reads TGTGCCAGCAGACCGGGACGAGGAGCCTACGAGCAGTACTTC. It translates to CASRPGRGAYEQYF.

This clonotype has just a few counts. The V gene is TRBV20-1, the J gene TRBJ2-7, with D possibly matching TRBD2 (6 bases). Germline V lookup: CDR1 DFQATT, CDR2 SNEGSKA (reference sequence). V dropped 1 base and J dropped 5 bases, with 18 bases sitting between them. The length of the CDR3 is 15 residues. For the CDR3, the DNA is TGCAGTGCTAGAGCAGCCCGGTCGGGGGTCGACGAGCAGTACTTC. Its protein is CSARAARSGVDEQYF.

The rearrangement joins TRBV20-1 to TRBJ2-1; D gene unclear. V was pared by 1 base and J by 7 bases, with 14 bases between. Germline CDR1 reads DFQATT; CDR2 reads SNEGSKA (reference sequence). The CDR3 loop spans 14 amino acids. The CDR3, as DNA: TGCAGTGCTAGAGGGGCAGGAAATGGGAATGAGCAGTTCTTC. It translates to CSARGAGNGNEQFF.

The gene calls are TRBV19 and TRBJ1-5; D might be TRBD1 (5 bases). Per germline, CDR1 LNHDA and CDR2 SQIVND (reference sequence). CDR3 length equals 16 residues. V was shortened by 5 bases and J by 0 bases, with 14 bases between the two germline ends. The CDR3 nucleotides are TGTGCCAGTAGTGGGGGTGGTGTGTTTAGCAATCAGCCCCAGCATTTT. Protein product: CASSGGGVFSNQPQHF.

Only a few counts were recorded for this clonotype. The V call is TRBV18, the J call TRBJ2-3; tentative D call: TRBD1 (5 bases). The germline CDR1 and CDR2 sequences are KGHSH and LQKENI. With 5 bases removed from V and 1 base from J, the gap between germline ends came to 19 bases. The CDR3 loop spans 17 amino acids. CDR3 in amino acids: CASSTYRNALGTDTQYF. CDR3 DNA: TGTGCCAGCTCAACATACAGGAACGCTCTAGGCACAGATACGCAGTATTTT. The full variable domain, its missing parts supplied by reference TRBV18 and TRBJ2-3, is NAGVMQNPRHLVRRRGQEARLRCSPMKGHSHVYWYRQLPEEGLKFMVYLQKENIIDESGMPKERFSAEFPKEGPSILRIQQVVRGDSAAYFCASSTYRNALGTDTQYFGPGTRLTVL.

This clonotype was observed at least ten times. J is TRBJ2-3 and V is TRBV5-1; D unclear. Trimming removed 4 bases at V and 2 bases at J, with 8 bases between. The CDR3 covers 13 residues. CDR1 and CDR2 (germline): SGHRS, YFSETQ. DNA of the CDR3: TGCGCCAGCAGCGTCGGATTCACAGATACGCAGTATTTT. Translating it yields CASSVGFTDTQYF. Using reference TRBV5-1 and TRBJ2-3 for the parts outside the CDR3, the full variable domain is KAGVTQTPRYLIKTRGQQVTLSCSPISGHRSVSWYQQTPGQGLQFLFEYFSETQRNKGNFPGRFSGRQFSNSRSEMNVSTLELGDSALYLCASSVGFTDTQYFGPGTRLTVL.

The CDR3 coding sequence is TGTGCCAGCAGTGCTAGCGGGCGCCGAGACAATGAGCAGTTCTTC. It encodes CASSASGRRDNEQFF. The gene calls are TRBV12-3 or TRBV12-4 and TRBJ2-1, with 8 bases aligning to TRBD2. This CDR3 is built from 15 residues. Trimming at V came to 5 bases and at J to 5 bases, leaving 8 bases not matched to a gene.

CDR3 DNA sequence: TGCAGTGCCTCCGGTCGGCTAGCGGGACCTAACGAGCAGTTCTTC. This gives the protein CSASGRLAGPNEQFF. J is TRBJ2-1 and V is TRBV20-1; TRBD2 matches 9 bases. The CDR3 sequence is 15 residues long. Losses at the gene ends were 6 bases for V and 10 bases for J; bases not matched to a gene: 16. The V gene's germline CDR1 is DFQATT and CDR2 SNEGSKA (reference sequence).

This clonotype appeared a few times. The chain recombines TRBV7-2 with TRBJ1-5; 7 bases line up with TRBD1. The trim removed 2 bases at V and 4 bases at J, leaving 8 bases unmatched. The CDR3 extends over 16 amino acids. CDR1 is SGHTA and CDR2 is FQGNSA in the germline V gene. The CDR3 region is CASSLLDRVGNQPQHF. Here the CDR3 DNA reads TGTGCCAGCAGCTTACTTGACAGGGTGGGGAATCAGCCCCAGCATTTT. The full variable domain, in which reference TRBV7-2 and TRBJ1-5 provide the parts outside the CDR3, is GAGVSQSPSNKVTEKGKDVELRCDPISGHTALYWYRQSLGQGLEFLIYFQGNSAPDKSGLPSDRFSAERTGGSVSTLTIQRTQQEDSAVYLCASSLLDRVGNQPQHFGDGTRLSIL.

The chain joins TRBV7-9 to TRBJ2-1; D call uncertain. Trimming took off 10 bases at V and 10 bases at J, with 11 bases between the two ends. This CDR3 comprises 10 residues. Germline loops: CDR1 SEHNR, CDR2 FQNEAQ (reference sequence). In DNA, the CDR3 is TGTGCCACCCTCCCAGAGGAGCAGTTCTTC. Translating gives CATLPEEQFF.

V and J are TRBV6-6 and TRBJ1-5; D unclear. The V end lost 7 bases, the J end lost 7 bases, and 20 bases lay between the germline ends. CDR1 is MNHNY, CDR2 SVGAGI, per germline (reference sequence). The length of the CDR3 is 15 residues. The CDR3 protein is CASTDPSGLIQPQHF. CDR3 coding DNA: TGTGCCAGCACCGACCCATCTGGACTCATCCAGCCCCAGCATTTT.

Only a few counts were recorded for this clonotype. The rearrangement links TRBV20-1 to TRBJ1-2; D is unclear. The CDR3 runs 15 residues. CDR1 DFQATT and CDR2 SNEGSKA come from the germline V gene (reference sequence). With 6 bases removed from V and 0 bases from J, the gap between germline ends came to 17 bases. For the CDR3, the DNA is TGCAGTGCGCGGAACGGCCGGGGTTCTAACTATGGCTACACCTTC. Amino acid sequence: CSARNGRGSNYGYTF.

This chain connects TRBV6-5 to TRBJ1-2; no definite D call. CDR1 is MNHEY, CDR2 SVGAGI, per germline. The CDR3 covers 14 residues. The V end was cut by 0 bases, the J end by 3 bases, with 8 bases between. As DNA, the CDR3 is TGTGCCAGCAGTTACTCGAAGGGTCACTATGGCTACACCTTC. Amino acid sequence: CASSYSKGHYGYTF.

The chain recombines TRBV29-1 with TRBJ2-7; 7 bases match TRBD2. CDR1 and CDR2 (germline): SQVTM, ANQGSEA. This CDR3 region has 12 residues. With 4 bases clipped from V and 5 bases from J, the junction kept 5 bases outside the gene matches. CDR3 nucleotides: TGCAGCGTTGGGGCGGGAGTGGACGAGCAGTACTTC. Translated: CSVGAGVDEQYF.

This clonotype was detected ten times or more. The rearrangement links TRBV7-8 to TRBJ2-1, with D maybe TRBD1 (5 bases). This CDR3 contains 13 residues. Germline V CDR1 and CDR2: SGHVS, FQNEAQ. The ends were cut back, 0 bases at V and 13 bases at J, with 13 bases in the middle. The CDR3 DNA follows: TGTGCCAGCAGCTTAGCGCAGCAGGGCACCCAGTTCTTC. Amino acid sequence: CASSLAQQGTQFF.

The chain is built from TRBV6-4 and TRBJ2-5, with 9 bases matching TRBD1. Germline CDR1 is MRHNA and CDR2 is SNTAGT. The V gene end was trimmed by 0 bases and the J gene end by 5 bases; junction bases not matched to a gene: 7. This CDR3 contains 16 residues. The CDR3 DNA is TGTGCCAGCAGTGACTCGTACAGGGGGCGTGTGGAGACCCAGTACTTC. The encoded protein is CASSDSYRGRVETQYF.

The V gene is TRBV5-5, the J gene TRBJ1-5; a possible D gene is TRBD1 (5 bases). There are 14 residues in the CDR3. The germline V and J ends were trimmed by 2 bases and 7 bases, with 13 bases remaining between them. Germline CDR1 and CDR2: SGHKS and YYEKEE (reference sequence). CDR3 sequence reads: CASSFGSSGQPQHF. The CDR3 region has the DNA TGTGCCAGCAGCTTTGGCAGCTCAGGGCAGCCCCAGCATTTT. The whole variable domain, remainder taken from reference TRBV5-5 and TRBJ1-5, is DAGVTQSPTHLIKTRGQQVTLRCSPISGHKSVSWYQQVLGQGPQFIFQYYEKEERGRGNFPDRFSARQFPNYSSELNVNALLLGDSALYLCASSFGSSGQPQHFGDGTRLSIL.

This clonotype was found a few times. The chain combines TRBV29-1 with TRBJ2-5; the D call may be TRBD1 or TRBD2 (5 bases each). Germline-derived CDR1 and CDR2 are SQVTM and ANQGSEA. Trimming cost V 2 bases and J 4 bases, with 14 bases left between them. The CDR3 has 14 residues. The CDR3 region is CSVELGSRGETQYF. CDR3 coding DNA: TGCAGCGTTGAACTTGGATCGAGGGGAGAGACCCAGTACTTC.

The rearrangement joins TRBV7-9 to TRBJ2-5, with TRBD1 matching 8 bases. Germline assignment: CDR1 SEHNR and CDR2 FQNEAQ (reference sequence). V dropped 5 bases and J dropped 5; count of bases not matched to a gene: 16. This CDR3 spans 17 amino acids. CDR3 sequence: CASSPNPDREVLETQYF. CDR3 bases: TGTGCCAGCAGCCCTAACCCGGACAGGGAGGTCCTGGAGACCCAGTACTTC.

This clonotype came up a few times. The chain joins TRBV12-3 or TRBV12-4 to TRBJ1-3; possible D gene TRBD1, 6 bases. Deletions cut 4 bases from V and 1 base from J, with 11 bases between. The CDR3 has 15 amino acids. In DNA form, the CDR3 reads TGTGCCAGCAGTTCGGGGGCCGCGTCTGGAAACACCATATATTTT. This gives the protein CASSSGAASGNTIYF.

This clonotype occurred a few times. J is TRBJ1-1 and V is TRBV2; D is unresolved. CDR1 SNHLY and CDR2 FYNNEI come from the germline V gene. The CDR3 runs to 17 residues. Trimming cost V 4 bases and J 0 bases, with 18 bases left between them. CDR3 nucleotides: TGTGCCAGCAGTGCCCCCCAAGGAGGGCACATGAACACTGAAGCTTTCTTT. This sequence encodes CASSAPQGGHMNTEAFF.